This TCR beta chain originates from a study of cytomegalovirus exposure and HLA in healthy donors. Study conclusions and caveats: Most CMV-associated TCR beta chains appeared HLA-restricted in a later analysis. In a later analysis, TCR association rates varied by HLA locus: DRB1 most, HLA-C fewest. Sequencing likely produced, as an artifact, a cluster of highly shared sequence variants.

PCR amplification relied on 60 Vbeta primers (plus 13 Jbeta primers). Clones were sequenced by immunoSEQ multiplex PCR, and TCRdb holds only the in-frame ones, with some missing. The sample contains 150,000 to 250,000 clones, 80% to 85% of which appear only once. CDR3 length: 14 amino acids. CDR1 and CDR2 (germline): LNHDA, SQIVND (reference sequence). As to this clone: Its specificity is not known. Mismatch with germline at one junction end may stem from a read error.

The chain recombines TRBV19 with TRBJ1-5, with TRBD1 as a possible D gene (5 bases). This clonotype was obtained from a woman aged 50 to 60 in good health and CMV-seropositive. The sequenced material came from PBMCs. For the CDR3, the DNA is TGTGCCAGTAGTATAGCAATTCAGGGCTCCTTGAAGGATTTT. It codes for CASSIAIQGSLKDF.